The clone carrying this T cell receptor (beta chain) was recorded a few times. Its antigen is undetermined. These data come from a study of blood T cells in healthy people across ages. Findings and limits, study-wide: Measured against age, TCR beta diversity per million T cells decreased in a roughly linear manner.

PCR was performed a second time for about 7 to 12 cycles using a sample-barcoded 5' primer and a J-beta primer mix. TCRdb processed the 5' RACE reads anew with MiXCR; each CDR3 protein has one entry. Of 1.2 million to 1.5 million distinct CDR3 sequences listed, 42% were seen once; the top ten hold 7.9%. From germline, CDR1 is MNHEY and CDR2 SVGAGI. The V gene end was trimmed by 7 bases and the J gene end by 9 bases; junction bases not matched to a gene: 8. CDR3 length: 14 amino acids. Peripheral blood was drawn, about 9.1 milliliters per donor. The receptor comes from a woman between 18 and 29 years old in good health. The rearrangement uses TRBV6-5 and TRBJ2-1, with 11 bases aligning to TRBD2. Sequenced input: blood. CDR3 region: CASTSLAGASEQFF. The CDR3 DNA follows: TGTGCCAGCACGTCACTAGCGGGAGCAAGTGAGCAGTTCTTC.